This T cell receptor (beta chain) was identified in a study of T-cell reconstitution after alpha-beta-depleted transplantation in children. Worth noting for this clonotype: Its antigen remains unknown.

Broader study findings: Counts and diversity of T cells one year after transplant came mostly from newly produced T cells. After transplant, at about two months, alpha-beta T cells were reportedly derived from several hundred expanded graft clones. The high TCRbeta diversity at day 60 in some patients came from surviving recipient T cells and thymic progenitors.

Preparation of the TCRbeta library involved a method that used unique molecular identifiers. TCRdb analysed the PCR reads with MiXCR anew, one entry per CDR3 protein. This sample carries fewer than 550,000 distinct CDR3 sequences, 8% to 11% of them seen once, and the ten largest clones take around 2%. J lost 2 bases, V lost 3 bases, and 6 bases had no gene match. Germline lookup yields CDR1 SGDLS and CDR2 YYNGEE. The CDR3 runs to 15 residues. The clonotype comes from a child younger than 10 with inherited bone marrow failure, due to receive a stem cell transplant. Sequencing was performed on PBMCs, taken before TCRalphabeta/CD19-depleted stem cell transplant. The gene calls are TRBV9 and TRBJ2-7, with TRBD2 matching over 9 bases. The CDR3 region is CASSALSGSPYEQYF. The CDR3, as DNA: TGTGCCAGCAGCGCCCTTAGCGGGAGCCCCTACGAGCAGTACTTC.